What follows is one T cell receptor beta chain and its context. Its antigen remains unidentified. In the same sample, other DNA sequences code for this CDR3. This sample's time point: cycle 4 day 1 (C4D1), after more than 5 weeks of nivolumab. Relapse was seen in all patients after autologous stem cell transplantation, and brentuximab vedotin exposure was variable. Complete response, partial response or progressive disease was each patient's best response. The assay was immunoSEQ multiplex PCR, and TCRdb's table has in-frame clones only and misses some. The sample consists of approximately 61,000 clones, roughly 85% of them appearing once. The germline CDR1 and CDR2 sequences are SGHRS and YFSETQ. CDR3 size: 15 residues. Trimming at V came to 5 bases and at J to 3 bases, leaving 7 bases not matched to a gene. This sample is drawn from a study of PD-1 blockade in classical Hodgkin lymphoma. Notes on the study in general: CD4+ but not CD8+ TCR diversity rose significantly by C4D1. Patients starting nivolumab less than 1 year after ASCT had lower diversity and were excluded from later analyses.

Specimen: peripheral blood mononuclear cells (PBMCs), collected before the fourth cycle of nivolumab. The receptor's source is a human donor with classical Hodgkin lymphoma. The chain combines TRBV5-1 with TRBJ2-1, with 8 bases matching TRBD2. The CDR3 region has the DNA TGCGCCAGCAGTCAATCACTAGCGGACTACAATGAGCAGTTCTTC. It encodes CASSQSLADYNEQFF.